This TCR beta chain was sequenced during a study of T cells in Graves' hyperthyroidism and ophthalmopathy. Across the study: At the time of initial diagnosis and before any treatment, peripheral blood was collected.

Germline loops: CDR1 SNHLY, CDR2 FYNNEI. There are 18 residues in the CDR3. The V and J ends lost 1 base and 3 bases, in that order; junction bases with no gene match: 8. Points from the study as a whole: Stable hyperthyroidism was separated from ophthalmopathy by a model based on 13 V-J features.

Ophthalmopathy cases met thresholds of Clinical Activity Score at least 3, NOSPECS grade at least 4 and duration under 3 months. The PBMCs were sourced from fresh peripheral blood (approximately 9 ml). From RNA transcripts, TCR beta CDR3 regions were amplified. The TCR CDR3 was amplified in a first-round RT-PCR using the HTBI primer set. TCRdb analysed the multiplex PCR reads with MiXCR anew, one entry per CDR3 protein. Seen here are about 640,000 distinct CDR3 sequences, approximately 14% observed once, and the top ten hold about an eighth. Concerning this clonotype itself: Its antigen is unidentified.

Input material: blood. The chain uses TRBV2 and TRBJ2-2, with 10 bases identical to TRBD1. This receptor was obtained from a woman aged 50 to 65 with Graves' ophthalmopathy. CDR3 amino acids: CASSEVMLGQGDTGELFF. The DNA for the CDR3 is TGTGCCAGCAGTGAAGTTATGCTAGGACAGGGGGACACCGGGGAGCTGTTTTTT.